This TCR beta chain stems from a study of blood T cell repertoires in COVID-19 (TCRdb year 2020). About the full investigation: Samples covering the acute and convalescent phases of COVID-19 were provided by collaborators in the United States, Italy and Spain. The material from the prospective study consisted of cDNA or gDNA derived from T cells, B-cell-depleted T cells, or PBMCs. Deeply sampled blood TCRbeta repertoires from subjects exposed to, actively infected with, or recovered from COVID-19 were included in the dataset. The repertoires were made available in a free public database intended to serve as a resource for research on the immune response to SARS-CoV-2. The samples were drawn from the first 160 participants of the ongoing ImmuneRACE study and from over 950 subjects provided by 6 global collaborators. Nearly every sample came with metadata listing a de-identified subject ID, COVID-19 status, age in years and sex. Where available, HLA class I and class II types were obtained from metadata supplied by the sample provider rather than from assay-based typing. Points the paper makes about the study in general: How much clinical and demographic metadata was included differed by source and by participant, and the metadata was provided uncurated.

Collaborating institutions collected whole blood in K2EDTA tubes following their own protocols. For TCRbeta analysis, collaborator samples were shipped as frozen whole blood, as isolated PBMCs, or as DNA extracted from either sample type. Relative to germline, V is missing 1 base and J is missing 6 bases, with 5 bases of the junction outside any gene match. Spanning cysteine to phenylalanine, the CDR3 consists of 15 amino acids. Only the CDR3 region is kept as DNA, spanning 45 bases read in frame from base 1. From the germline V gene, CDR1 is SGHAT and CDR2 is FQNNGV. As for this clone: Its binding antigen is unknown. Base qualities are missing; no much larger clone stands one base away.

The immunoSEQ Assay, a bias-controlled multiplex PCR, was used to amplify TCRbeta CDR3 regions from genomic DNA. As for how the authors treated the data: Within the assay, amplification of reference gene primers was used to estimate how many nucleated cells each sample contained. To quantify the absolute abundance of each unique TCRbeta CDR3 rearrangement, sequence reads were collapsed and filtered. For each sample, productive Simpson clonality was calculated as the square root of Simpson's diversity index over productive rearrangements. What TCRdb holds here is the immuneACCESS table cut down to in-frame rearrangements. Part of the clones is not present; checked against another copy, under half of the missing clones reflect an unresolved V gene, and the others are unexplained. That table is the source of V, J and clone size, and D and trimming were worked out from the DNA. The sample contains about 110,000 clones, approximately 83% of them found a single time. The ten largest clonotypes hold more than 3.5% of the sample.

The sample was peripheral blood. The TCR comes from a woman in her 70s with acute or convalescent COVID-19. Recombination joined TRBV11-2 with TRBJ2-7; 11 bases in the middle match TRBD1. This receptor carries the CDR3 CASSLVGTGGGEQYF. The DNA sequence is given as TGTGCCAGCAGCTTAGTAGGGACAGGGGGTGGCGAGCAGTACTTC. Extended through the reference TRBV11-2 and TRBJ2-7 proteins, this CDR3 yields the full variable domain: EAGVAQSPRYKIIEKRQSVAFWCNPISGHATLYWYQQILGQGPKLLIQFQNNGVVDDSQLPKDRFSAERLKGVDSTLKIQPAKLEDSAVYLCASSLVGTGGGEQYFGPGTRLTVT.